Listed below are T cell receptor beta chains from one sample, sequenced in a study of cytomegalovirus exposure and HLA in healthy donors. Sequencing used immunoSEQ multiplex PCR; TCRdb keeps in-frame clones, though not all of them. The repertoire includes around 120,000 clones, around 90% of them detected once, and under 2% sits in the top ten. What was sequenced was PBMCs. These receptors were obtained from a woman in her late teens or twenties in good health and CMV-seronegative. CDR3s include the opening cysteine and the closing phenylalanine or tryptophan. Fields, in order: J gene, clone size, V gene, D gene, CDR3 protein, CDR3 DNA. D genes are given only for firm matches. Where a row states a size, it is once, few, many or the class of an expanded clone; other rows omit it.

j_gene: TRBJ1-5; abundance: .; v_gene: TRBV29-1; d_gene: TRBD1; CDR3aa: CSVGPGTGNQPQHF; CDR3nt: TGCAGCGTAGGACCCGGGACAGGGAATCAGCCCCAGCATTTT
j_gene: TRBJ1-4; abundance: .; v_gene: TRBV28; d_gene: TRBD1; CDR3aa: CASSTPQGAREKLFF; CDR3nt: TGTGCCAGCTCCACCCCCCAGGGGGCTCGAGAAAAACTGTTTTTT
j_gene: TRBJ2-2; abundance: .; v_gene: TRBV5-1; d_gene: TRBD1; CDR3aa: CASTGGQGRVAGELFF; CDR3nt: TGCGCCAGCACCGGCGGACAGGGTCGGGTGGCCGGGGAGCTGTTTTTT
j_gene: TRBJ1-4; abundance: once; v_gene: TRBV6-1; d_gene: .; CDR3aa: CASSEMEGQVGKLFF; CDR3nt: TGTGCCAGCAGTGAAATGGAGGGTCAGGTTGGAAAACTGTTTTTT
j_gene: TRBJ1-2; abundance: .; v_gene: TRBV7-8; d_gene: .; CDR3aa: CASSLATRTATNYGYTF; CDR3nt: TGTGCCAGCAGCTTAGCTACACGGACAGCGACAAACTATGGCTACACCTTC
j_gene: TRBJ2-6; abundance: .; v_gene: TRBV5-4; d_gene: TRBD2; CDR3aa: CATEEGGGSGANVLTF; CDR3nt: TGTGCCACTGAAGAGGGCGGGGGCTCTGGGGCCAACGTCCTGACTTTC
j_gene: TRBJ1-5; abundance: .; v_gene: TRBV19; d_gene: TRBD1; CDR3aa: CASSGTAGQPQHF; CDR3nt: TGTGCCAGTAGCGGGACAGCAGGTCAGCCCCAGCATTTT
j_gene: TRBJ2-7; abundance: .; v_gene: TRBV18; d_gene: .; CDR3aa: CASSPGQGWYEQYF; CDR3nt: TGTGCCAGCTCACCCGGGCAGGGATGGTACGAGCAGTACTTC
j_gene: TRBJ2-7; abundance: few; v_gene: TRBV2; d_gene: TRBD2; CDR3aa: CASSEGGPGEQYF; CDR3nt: TGTGCCAGCAGTGAGGGAGGGCCGGGGGAGCAGTACTTC
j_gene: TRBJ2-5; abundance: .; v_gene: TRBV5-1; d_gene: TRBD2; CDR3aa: CASSPERGAGETQYF; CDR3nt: TGCGCCAGCAGCCCCGAGCGGGGGGCTGGAGAGACCCAGTACTTC
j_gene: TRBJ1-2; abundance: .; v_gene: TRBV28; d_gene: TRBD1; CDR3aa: CASRRDRGIYGYTF; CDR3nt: TGTGCCAGCAGGCGGGACAGGGGGATCTATGGCTACACCTTC
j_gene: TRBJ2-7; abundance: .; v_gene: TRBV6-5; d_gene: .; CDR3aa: CASSVGYEQYF; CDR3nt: TGTGCCAGCAGTGTCGGGTACGAGCAGTACTTC
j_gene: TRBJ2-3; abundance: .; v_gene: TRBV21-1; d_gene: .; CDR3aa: CASSKTGEVAGTDTQYF; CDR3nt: TGTGCCAGCAGCAAAACGGGTGAGGTGGCGGGCACAGATACGCAGTATTTT
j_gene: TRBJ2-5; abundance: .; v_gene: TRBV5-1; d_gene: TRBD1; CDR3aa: CASSGQGGQTQYF; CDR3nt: TGCGCCAGCTCAGGACAGGGGGGACAGACCCAGTACTTC
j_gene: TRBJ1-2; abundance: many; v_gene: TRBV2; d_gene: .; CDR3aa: CASSEKQGRSGYTF; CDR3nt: TGTGCCAGCAGTGAGAAACAGGGTAGGAGTGGCTACACCTTC
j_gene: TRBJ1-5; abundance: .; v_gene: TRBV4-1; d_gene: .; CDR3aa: CASSQDFSLSNQPQHF; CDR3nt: TGCGCCAGCAGCCAAGATTTTTCCCTATCCAATCAGCCCCAGCATTTT
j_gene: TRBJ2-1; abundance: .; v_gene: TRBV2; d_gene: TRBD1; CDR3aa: CASRPDRASYNEQFF; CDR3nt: TGTGCCAGCAGACCTGACAGGGCCTCCTACAATGAGCAGTTCTTC
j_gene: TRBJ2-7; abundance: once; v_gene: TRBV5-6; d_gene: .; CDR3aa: CASSLSWRGYEQYF; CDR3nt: TGTGCCAGCAGCTTATCCTGGCGGGGCTACGAGCAGTACTTC
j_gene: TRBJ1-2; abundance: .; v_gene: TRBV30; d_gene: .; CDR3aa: CAQGGEDYTF; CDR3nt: TGTGCCCAAGGGGGGGAAGACTACACCTTC
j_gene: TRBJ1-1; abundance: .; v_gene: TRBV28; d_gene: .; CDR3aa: CASSQGGDYTEAFF; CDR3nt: TGTGCCAGCAGCCAAGGGGGAGACTACACTGAAGCTTTCTTT
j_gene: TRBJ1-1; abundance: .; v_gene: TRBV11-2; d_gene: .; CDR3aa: CASSLSVNTEAFF; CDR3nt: TGTGCCAGCAGCTTATCCGTGAACACTGAAGCTTTCTTT
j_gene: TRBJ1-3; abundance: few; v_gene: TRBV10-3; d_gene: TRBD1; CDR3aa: CATRDSSGNTIYF; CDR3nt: TGTGCCACCCGGGACAGCTCTGGAAACACCATATATTTT
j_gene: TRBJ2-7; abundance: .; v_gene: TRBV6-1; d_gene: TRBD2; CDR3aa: CASSARLAGARSSYEQYF; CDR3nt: TGTGCCAGCAGTGCCCGACTAGCGGGGGCCAGGAGCTCCTACGAGCAGTACTTC
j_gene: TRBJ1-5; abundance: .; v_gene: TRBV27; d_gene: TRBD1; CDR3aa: CASRSGTGVASNQPQHF; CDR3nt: TGTGCCAGCAGATCAGGGACAGGGGTGGCGAGCAATCAGCCCCAGCATTTT
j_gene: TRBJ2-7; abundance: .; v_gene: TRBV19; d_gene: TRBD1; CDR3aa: CASRGTGSGEQYF; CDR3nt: TGTGCCAGTAGGGGGACAGGGTCTGGTGAGCAGTACTTC
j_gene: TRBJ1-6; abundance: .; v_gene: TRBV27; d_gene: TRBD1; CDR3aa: CASSLRDRPNSPLHF; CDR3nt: TGTGCCAGCAGTTTACGGGACAGGCCTAATTCACCCCTCCACTTT
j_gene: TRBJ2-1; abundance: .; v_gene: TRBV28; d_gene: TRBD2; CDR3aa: CASSFLAGVAFF; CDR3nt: TGTGCCAGCAGTTTCCTAGCGGGGGTTGCGTTCTTC
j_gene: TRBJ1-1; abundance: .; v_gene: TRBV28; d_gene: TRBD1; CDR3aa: CASSLGQGLTEAFF; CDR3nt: TGTGCCAGCAGTTTGGGACAGGGGCTCACTGAAGCTTTCTTT
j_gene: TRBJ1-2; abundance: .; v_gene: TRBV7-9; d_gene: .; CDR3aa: CASSLGGTGGYTF; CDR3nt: TGTGCCAGCAGCTTAGGGGGAACAGGGGGCTACACCTTC
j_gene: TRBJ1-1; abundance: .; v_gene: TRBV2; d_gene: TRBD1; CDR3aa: CASKTGGSTVTEAFF; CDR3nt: TGTGCCAGCAAGACAGGGGGGTCGACGGTCACTGAAGCTTTCTTT
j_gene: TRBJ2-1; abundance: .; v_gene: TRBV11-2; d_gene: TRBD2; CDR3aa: CASSLGGTKWEQFF; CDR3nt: TGTGCCAGCAGCTTAGGGGGGACTAAATGGGAGCAGTTCTTC
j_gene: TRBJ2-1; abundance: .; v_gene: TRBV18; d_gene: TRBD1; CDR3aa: CASSGQGAVNEQFF; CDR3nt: TGTGCCAGCTCAGGACAGGGGGCGGTTAATGAGCAGTTCTTC